The next 10 T cell receptor beta chains were all read from a single sample in a study of molecular identifiers for immune sequencing clone quantification. Each CDR3 protein is one row after TCRdb ran MiXCR on the PCR reads. The data contain 35,000 to 45,000 distinct CDR3 sequences, 15% to 20% of them singletons. Sequencing input: naive CD8+ T cells from blood, with Jurkat cell RNA spiked in. This sample's subset: FACS-sorted CD8+CD4-CCR7+CD45RA+ naive T cells. These TCRs come from a human donor in good health. Some libraries in this study had Jurkat cell RNA spiked in.

This clonotype was seen more than once but under ten times. The chain links TRBV29-1 to TRBJ2-7, with a weak D call TRBD1 (6 bases). Germline V lookup: CDR1 SQVTM, CDR2 ANQGSEA. CDR3 length equals 16 residues. Trimming took off 4 bases at V and 2 bases at J, with 21 bases between the two ends. CDR3: CSVVLPQGSVTYEQYF. For the CDR3, the DNA is TGCAGCGTTGTTCTCCCCCAGGGGTCGGTTACCTACGAGCAGTACTTC.

This clonotype was seen many times. This chain connects TRBV6-5 to TRBJ1-1; TRBD1 agrees at 8 bases. The length of the CDR3 is 14 residues. With 6 bases clipped from V and 4 bases from J, the junction kept 7 bases outside the gene matches. Germline CDR1 MNHEY, CDR2 SVGAGI. The CDR3 loop is CASSATGGGTEAFF. CDR3 nucleotide sequence: TGTGCCAGCAGCGCCACAGGGGGTGGCACTGAAGCTTTCTTT.

In this sample, this clonotype turned up many times. The V and J genes are TRBV2 and TRBJ1-5; TRBD1 agrees at 7 bases. Germline values: CDR1 SNHLY, CDR2 FYNNEI. The CDR3 extends over 15 amino acids. V shed 5 bases, J shed 5 bases, and the junction held 9 bases outside the gene matches. Here the CDR3 DNA reads TGTGCCAGCAGTACCAACGACAGGGCCGATCAGCCCCAGCATTTT. It translates to CASSTNDRADQPQHF.

This chain joins TRBV20-1 and TRBJ1-5, with 8 bases that match TRBD1. After removal of 6 bases from V and 0 bases from J, the junction contained 4 bases not matched to a gene. Germline V gene lookup returns CDR1 DFQATT and CDR2 SNEGSKA (reference sequence). This CDR3 spans 14 amino acids. CDR3 sequence (DNA): TGCAGTGCGGGGGACAGGTATAGCAATCAGCCCCAGCATTTT. Translated, it gives CSAGDRYSNQPQHF.

This clonotype appeared many times. The chain joins TRBV5-1 to TRBJ2-7; no clear D gene. Per germline, CDR1 SGHRS and CDR2 YFSETQ. V was trimmed by 0 bases and J by 6 bases, leaving 4 bases between them. The CDR3 has 11 residues. The CDR3 spells CASSLGTEQYF. In DNA form, the CDR3 reads TGCGCCAGCAGCTTGGGAACCGAGCAGTACTTC.

The sample holds many counts of this clonotype. This chain uses TRBV5-5 with TRBJ1-2; possible D gene TRBD1, 5 bases. The CDR3 runs 15 residues. The germline V gene has CDR1 SGHKS and CDR2 YYEKEE (reference sequence). Trimming shortened V by 4 bases and J by 2 bases, and 15 bases separated the two germline ends. The CDR3 reads CASSPEWGMNYGYTF. The CDR3, as DNA: TGTGCCAGCAGCCCTGAATGGGGGATGAACTATGGCTACACCTTC.

The V call is TRBV10-2, the J call TRBJ2-3; TRBD1 aligns across 7 bases. J gave up 7 bases and V 0 bases, and 10 bases lay outside the gene matches. From germline, CDR1 is WSHSY and CDR2 SAAADI. CDR3 length equals 16 residues. The CDR3 reads CASSESRARGQYTQYF. Written as DNA, the CDR3 is TGCGCCAGCAGTGAGTCGAGGGCGAGGGGGCAGTATACGCAGTATTTT.

Ten or more counts support this clonotype. The chain couples TRBV9 to TRBJ1-4; D might be TRBD1 (6 bases). Germline CDR1 and CDR2: SGDLS and YYNGEE. V lost 0 bases, J lost 7 bases, and 10 bases lay in between. This CDR3 has 14 residues. CDR3 amino acids: CASSVESGAEKLFF. DNA for the CDR3: TGTGCCAGCAGCGTAGAGTCAGGGGCTGAAAAACTGTTTTTT.

Of note for this clonotype: A much larger clone lies one base from this, so it may be a read error. The rearrangement links TRBV4-3 to TRBJ1-1, with TRBD1 matching 7 bases. This CDR3 has 16 amino acids. Germline CDR1 reads LGHNA; CDR2 reads YSLEER. Trimming removed 0 bases from V and 4 bases from J; junction bases left unmatched: 8. CDR3: CASSQEWDSGGTEAFF. CDR3 DNA: TGCGCCAGCAGCCAAGAGTGGGACAGCGGGGGCACTGAAGCTTTCTTT.

This clonotype was observed a few times. This sequence joins TRBV4-1 and TRBJ2-3; perhaps TRBD1 as D (5 bases). V was pared by 0 bases and J by 1 base, with 8 bases between. Germline CDR1 and CDR2: MGHRA and YSYEKL. This CDR3 has 15 amino acids. The CDR3 loop is CASSQEGRGTDTQYF. The CDR3 DNA reads TGCGCCAGCAGCCAAGAGGGCAGGGGCACAGATACGCAGTATTTT.